This TCR beta chain was documented in a study of molecular identifiers for immune sequencing clone quantification. Study-level results: Clones above 20 RNA copies held over 97% of effector molecules, under 1% in naive cells.

CDR1 is SEHNR and CDR2 is FQNEAQ in the germline V gene (reference sequence). The CDR3 runs to 19 residues. TCR libraries were built in bulk with a published protocol and specific TCR primers. MiXCR, run by TCRdb on the PCR reads, gives a single entry per CDR3 protein. This sample has 460,000 or so distinct CDR3 sequences; 25% occur once, and the top ten carry around 0.76%. Sorting selected naive CD8 T cells with a CD8+CD4-CCR7+CD45RA+ phenotype. About this clonotype itself: Its specificity is unknown. This sequence may be a read error, since a much larger clone differs from it by one base.

Sequenced input: naive CD8+ T cells from blood, with Jurkat cell RNA spiked in. Subset denoted: FACS-sorted CD8+CD4-CCR7+CD45RA+ naive T cells. The receptor was isolated from a human donor in good health. Some libraries in this study had Jurkat cell RNA spiked in. V gene TRBV7-9 combines with J gene TRBJ2-2, with 8 positions matching TRBD2. DNA of the CDR3: TGTGCCAGCAGCTTCTTACTTGCCAGCGGGAGACCGAACAGCGGGGAGCTGTTTTTT. Its translation is CASSFLLASGRPNSGELFF.